These 5 T cell receptor beta chains originate from one sample sequenced in a study of neurological immune-mediated disorders. TCRdb itself ran the 5' RACE reads through MiXCR, one entry per CDR3 protein. Among 65,000 to 70,000 distinct CDR3 sequences listed, over 4% were seen once. The material sequenced was PBMCs. The receptors derive from a man aged 50 to 60 with multiple sclerosis.

This clonotype was seen ten or more times. J is TRBJ2-4 and V is TRBV20-1; the match to TRBD2 covers 8 bases. Germline assignment: CDR1 DFQATT and CDR2 SNEGSKA (reference sequence). CDR3 length: 17 amino acids. The V gene end was trimmed by 4 bases and the J gene end by 0 bases; junction bases not matched to a gene: 11. The CDR3 protein is CSAIPGLGELAKNIQYF. The CDR3, as DNA: TGCAGTGCTATCCCGGGACTAGGGGAGCTAGCCAAAAACATTCAGTACTTC.

This clonotype was found many times. The chain couples TRBV4-1 to TRBJ1-2; 7 positions agree with TRBD1. CDR3 size: 16 residues. The V segment lost 6 bases and the J segment 0 bases; nucleotides outside the gene matches: 10. In germline, CDR1 is MGHRA, CDR2 YSYEKL. As DNA, the CDR3 is TGCGCCAGCAGACCGGGACAGACCCCTACTAACTATGGCTACACCTTC. This encodes CASRPGQTPTNYGYTF.

This clonotype was recorded at least ten times. J is TRBJ2-1 and V is TRBV4-2; 8 bases are shared with TRBD2. Losses at the gene ends were 3 bases for V and 7 bases for J; bases not matched to a gene: 14. Per germline, CDR1 LGHNA and CDR2 YNFKEQ. The CDR3 is made up of 17 amino acids. The CDR3: CASSQGLSGVTRNEQFF. For the CDR3, the DNA is TGTGCCAGCAGCCAGGGACTTAGCGGGGTGACGAGGAATGAGCAGTTCTTC.

This clonotype was seen many times. The chain uses TRBV6-6 and TRBJ1-5; no firm D call. Germline CDR1 MNHNY, CDR2 SVGAGI (reference sequence). V shed 6 bases and J shed 2 bases, with 14 bases lying between them. The CDR3 is made up of 15 amino acids. In DNA, the CDR3 is TGTGCCAGCAGCTCCACAGTCGGGGGCAATCAGCCCCAGCATTTT. Amino acid sequence: CASSSTVGGNQPQHF.

Comment on this clonotype: It may be a read error: a sequence one base away is much more abundant. The chain uses TRBV3-1 and TRBJ1-1, with 7 bases identical to TRBD1. Germline assignment: CDR1 LGHDT and CDR2 YNNKEL (reference sequence). The CDR3 covers 14 residues. The CDR3 reads CSSSPIRQGREAFF. CDR3 nucleotides: TGTTCCAGCAGCCCGATTAGACAGGGACGTGAAGCTTTCTTT.